One sample yielded the 10 T cell receptor beta chains listed below, sequenced in a study of human T cells and chemical hapten exposure. TCRdb redid the calling of the RACE reads with MiXCR, one entry per CDR3 protein. The table includes about 92,000 distinct CDR3 sequences, 8% to 10% detected once. Noted time point: pre-sensitization, week 0. Sample treatment: therapeutic diphenylcyclopropenone sensitization with weekly scalp DPC. Sequencing was performed on whole blood, taken in connection with sensitization to the hapten diphenylcyclopropenone (DPC). The receptors come from a woman aged 35 to 49 with alopecia areata. Some clones in this sample may be carry-over from other donors' samples.

As for this clonotype: Germline and junction disagree at one end, which may indicate a read error. The chain couples TRBV5-4 to TRBJ1-2, with D hard to call. Germline lookup yields CDR1 SGHNT and CDR2 YYREEE (reference sequence). The CDR3 spans 12 residues. CDR3 protein: CAGSPDTYGYTF. The CDR3 region has the DNA TGTGCCGGCAGCCCCGACACCTATGGCTACACCTTC.

The chain is built from TRBV4-1 and TRBJ2-7, with a tentative D call TRBD1 (6 bases). Trimming removed 2 bases from V and 2 bases from J, with 22 bases in between. The CDR3 sequence is 18 residues long. CDR1 and CDR2 from the germline V gene are MGHRA and YSYEKL. The CDR3 bases are TGCGCCAGCAGCCAATCCCTTCCATCACGGGACACCGCCTACGAGCAGTACTTC. This encodes CASSQSLPSRDTAYEQYF.

This clonotype occurred many times. The genes are TRBV20-1 and TRBJ2-7, with TRBD1 as a possible D gene (6 bases). The CDR3 consists of 15 residues. V was trimmed by 3 bases and J by 5 bases, leaving 20 bases between them. The germline gives CDR1 DFQATT, CDR2 SNEGSKA (reference sequence). CDR3 DNA sequence: TGCAGTGCTAGGTCCCCCCATCAGGGGAATAACGAGCAGTACTTC. As protein: CSARSPHQGNNEQYF.

V and J are TRBV7-2 and TRBJ2-1, with 9 bases lining up with TRBD1. The CDR3 extends over 16 amino acids. V lost 5 bases and J lost 7; bases outside the gene matches: 12. Per the germline V gene, CDR1 is SGHTA and CDR2 is FQGNSA. The CDR3 sequence: CASSLPGSDRGNEQFF. In DNA form, the CDR3 reads TGTGCCAGCAGCCTCCCCGGTTCGGACAGGGGTAATGAGCAGTTCTTC.

This clonotype showed up many times. The V call is TRBV3-1, the J call TRBJ1-5; D is unclear. The germline V gene encodes CDR1 LGHDT and CDR2 YNNKEL (reference sequence). V was clipped by 0 bases and J by 2 bases, with 8 bases between them. The CDR3 contains 15 residues. The CDR3 DNA sequence: TGTGCCAGCAGCCAAGACCTCTCCGGCAATCAGCCCCAGCATTTT. Translation: CASSQDLSGNQPQHF.

Many counts were recorded for this clonotype. The chain joins TRBV12-3 or TRBV12-4 to TRBJ1-1; D perhaps matches TRBD1 (6 bases). The CDR3 covers 16 residues. V lost 6 bases and J 5 bases, leaving 22 bases between the germline ends. The CDR3, as DNA: TGTGCCAGCAGGCTTCCCTCACGGGGGGCTGATACTGAAGCTTTCTTT. Translating it yields CASRLPSRGADTEAFF.

A few counts support this clonotype. V and J are TRBV29-1 and TRBJ1-5; perhaps TRBD1 as D (5 bases). V was trimmed by 5 bases and J by 2 bases, leaving 10 bases between them. This CDR3 has 13 residues. Germline-derived CDR1 and CDR2 are SQVTM and ANQGSEA. CDR3 amino acids: CSVSRDGNQPQHF. The CDR3 DNA follows: TGCAGCGTTTCCAGGGATGGCAATCAGCCCCAGCATTTT.

The sample holds a few counts of this clonotype. V is TRBV6-5 and J is TRBJ2-7; TRBD2 matches at 10 bases. This CDR3 is built from 16 residues. After removal of 4 bases from V and 2 bases from J, the junction contained 8 bases not matched to a gene. Per germline, CDR1 MNHEY and CDR2 SVGAGI. The CDR3 region has the DNA TGTGCCAGCAGTTCCCTCTCGAGCGGGGGGGCCTACGAGCAGTACTTC. This sequence encodes CASSSLSSGGAYEQYF.

This clonotype was seen repeatedly, ten times or more. The chain has TRBV4-3 and TRBJ2-2, with a possible D match to TRBD1 (5 bases). Germline V gives CDR1 LGHNA, CDR2 YSLEER. This CDR3 contains 14 residues. The V end was cut by 2 bases, the J end by 6 bases, with 10 bases between. Here the CDR3 DNA reads TGCGCCAGCAGCCAAAAAGGGGCGGCCGGGGAGCTGTTTTTT. As protein: CASSQKGAAGELFF.

This clonotype was counted ten times or more. The V gene is TRBV25-1, the J gene TRBJ2-3; no definite D call. Germline V gene lookup returns CDR1 MGHDK and CDR2 SYGVNS. This CDR3 spans 20 amino acids. V lost 2 bases to trimming and J lost 5 bases, with 29 bases between them. The CDR3 DNA reads as TGTGCCAGCAGTGAACCCGTAGGTCGGGCAGACGGATCGTGGGGAGATACGCAGTATTTT. This encodes CASSEPVGRADGSWGDTQYF.